The source of this TCR beta chain is a study of shared clonotypes between healthy human individuals. Naive CD8 cells lacked CD45RO and underwent positive selection for CCR7, leaving out terminally differentiated effector memory CD45RA+ cells. Healthy and HIV-negative, the adult donors had no recent acute infections or vaccinations. Study-level points and caveats: Unshared clonotypes carried lower generation probabilities than those common to all four donors.

On this clone: Antigen unknown.

The assay used deep level. Here immunoSEQ multiplex PCR was the method, and the copy in TCRdb shows in-frame clones only, minus some. The sample yields around 2.1 million clones, 90% to 95% seen once. The specimen was naive CD8+ T cells from PBMCs. This receptor was taken from a man younger than 35 in good health. Some clones in this sample may be carry-over from other donors' samples.

The CDR3 coding sequence is TGCGCCAGCAGCGGGGACACCGCCTACGAGCAGTACTTC. It codes for CASSGDTAYEQYF. This sequence joins TRBV5-1 and TRBJ2-7, with D possibly TRBD1 on 6 matching bases. V was pared by 4 bases and J by 2 bases, with 10 bases between. This CDR3 is 13 amino acids long. Germline CDR1 reads SGHRS; CDR2 reads YFSETQ.